This TCR beta chain is drawn from a study of T cells in Graves' hyperthyroidism and ophthalmopathy. The CDR3 runs 15 residues. V dropped 7 bases and J dropped 5; count of bases not matched to a gene: 5. Germline values: CDR1 LGHNT, CDR2 FRNRAP. Amplification targeted TCR beta CDR3 regions from RNA transcripts. The HTBI primer set drove a first-round RT-PCR of the TCR CDR3. TCRdb re-derived calls from the multiplex PCR reads in MiXCR, one entry per CDR3 protein. The repertoire holds about 250,000 distinct CDR3 sequences, with 20% to 25% as singletons. As regards this clonotype: The antigen is undetermined.

Findings of the study overall: Blood samples included most of the expanded thyroid clonotypes exceeding 0.001.

Lactation, pregnancy, other autoimmune disease or uncontrolled infection excluded patients. The source of this sequence is a man younger than 40 with Graves' ophthalmopathy. Sequencing input: blood. V usage is TRBV12-5 and J usage is TRBJ1-6, with TRBD1 matching 10 bases. The CDR3 is CASAGDRGDNSPLHF. CDR3 nucleotide sequence: TGTGCTAGTGCCGGGGACAGGGGAGATAATTCACCCCTCCACTTT.